Below are 19 T cell receptor beta chains sequenced from a single sample in a study of identical twins. TCRdb reprocessed the 5' RACE reads via MiXCR and lists one record per CDR3 protein. Among a few hundred thousand distinct CDR3 sequences, 8.5% to 10% were seen once, and the ten largest hold 8% to 9.5%. Sequenced input: naive T cells sorted from blood. The receptors were gathered from a woman aged 45-65 years in good health.

The table lists this clonotype with a few counts. The V gene is TRBV12-3 or TRBV12-4, the J gene TRBJ1-2, with 7 bases fitting TRBD1. CDR3 length: 14 residues. J gave up 8 bases and V 6 bases, and 12 bases lay outside the gene matches. The CDR3 coding sequence is TGTGCCAGCAGGAGGGGGCGGGGGTTTTACGGCTACACCTTC. It specifies CASRRGRGFYGYTF.

The rearrangement uses TRBV6-6 and TRBJ2-3; no clear D. This CDR3 is 11 amino acids long. Per the germline V gene, CDR1 is MNHNY and CDR2 is SVGAGI (reference sequence). With 5 bases removed from V and 7 bases from J, the gap between germline ends came to 7 bases. CDR3 DNA sequence: TGTGCCAGCAGTCCCCAGTATACGCAGTATTTT. Amino acid sequence: CASSPQYTQYF.

This clonotype has only a few counts. V and J are TRBV6-5 and TRBJ2-1; 9 bases are a match to TRBD1. The CDR3 is made up of 16 amino acids. V lost 6 bases, J lost 8 bases, and 14 bases stayed unmatched. Germline CDR1 and CDR2: MNHEY and SVGAGI. Written as DNA, the CDR3 is TGTGCCAGCAGCCCTACTCGCGGGACAGGGTTCGATGAGCAGTTCTTC. Protein product: CASSPTRGTGFDEQFF.

This chain uses TRBV27 with TRBJ2-7; the D gene could be TRBD1 or TRBD2 (5 bases each). The CDR3 has 13 residues. V shed 5 bases and J shed 4 bases, with 12 bases lying between them. Per germline, CDR1 MNHEY and CDR2 SMNVEV (reference sequence). CDR3 nucleotide sequence: TGTGCCAGCAGTGGGGACCGCATGTACGAGCAGTACTTC. Its protein is CASSGDRMYEQYF.

The chain carries TRBV7-8 and TRBJ1-2, with unresolved D. Trimming took 1 base from V and 3 from J, leaving 12 bases between them. Per germline, CDR1 SGHVS and CDR2 FQNEAQ. The CDR3 runs 15 residues. Here the CDR3 DNA reads TGTGCCAGCAGCTTAGAACCGGACGGCTACTATGGCTACACCTTC. This translates into CASSLEPDGYYGYTF.

This clonotype was detected only a few times. The J gene is TRBJ2-5, the V gene TRBV28; D is undetermined. CDR1 and CDR2 from the germline V gene are MDHEN and SYDVKM. Trimming stripped 5 bases from V and 2 bases from J, with 12 bases between. The CDR3 is 14 amino acids. The CDR3: CASSRAPDQETQYF. The CDR3 region has the DNA TGTGCCAGCAGTCGTGCCCCGGATCAAGAGACCCAGTACTTC.

This clonotype occurred a few times. This chain links TRBV7-8 with TRBJ1-6; D is ambiguous. The CDR3 has 16 residues. Germline CDR1 and CDR2: SGHVS and FQNEAQ. Trimming took off 5 bases at V and 0 bases at J, with 11 bases between the two ends. The CDR3 loop reads CASSPVASSYNSPLHF. CDR3 nucleotide sequence: TGTGCCAGCAGCCCAGTGGCCAGCTCCTATAATTCACCCCTCCACTTT.

The rearrangement joins TRBV14 to TRBJ2-1, with TRBD1 as a possible D gene (5 bases). V lost 1 base and J lost 8, with 9 bases in between. CDR3 length: 13 residues. The germline gives CDR1 SGHDN, CDR2 FVKESK. CDR3 residues: CASSQVRADEQFF. CDR3 nucleotide sequence: TGTGCCAGCAGCCAAGTCAGGGCGGATGAGCAGTTCTTC.

This clonotype has at least ten counts. This chain links TRBV7-6 with TRBJ1-1, with TRBD1 matching 7 bases. V trimming: 5 bases; J trimming: 4 bases; junction bases outside the gene matches: 7. The CDR3 has 14 amino acids. Germline V lookup: CDR1 SGHVS, CDR2 FNYEAQ. The CDR3 is CASSQTTGPTEAFF. In nucleotides, the CDR3 is TGTGCCAGCAGCCAGACGACAGGGCCCACTGAAGCTTTCTTT.

This clonotype was detected many times. V usage is TRBV10-2 and J usage is TRBJ1-2; possibly TRBD1 for D (5 bases). Trimming took 2 bases from V and 4 from J, leaving 8 bases between them. This CDR3 contains 13 residues. Germline CDR1 reads WSHSY; CDR2 reads SAAADI. DNA for the CDR3: TGCGCCAGCAGTGAGGCCGGGGCCTATGGCTACACCTTC. Amino acid sequence: CASSEAGAYGYTF.

This clonotype occurred a few times. The gene calls are TRBV10-3 and TRBJ2-1, with TRBD2 identical over 10 bases. The CDR3 runs 13 residues. From germline, CDR1 is ENHRY and CDR2 SYGVKD. The V gene end was trimmed by 8 bases and the J gene end by 8 bases; junction bases not matched to a gene: 6. The CDR3 region has the DNA TGTGCCATCGCGGGGACTAGCGTGGATGAGCAGTTCTTC. It yields the protein CAIAGTSVDEQFF.

This clonotype was counted only a few times. The chain couples TRBV5-1 to TRBJ2-5; D is tentatively TRBD1 or TRBD2 (5 bases each). There are 15 residues in the CDR3. Germline V gene lookup returns CDR1 SGHRS and CDR2 YFSETQ. Trimming took off 4 bases at V and 2 bases at J, with 15 bases between the two ends. CDR3 amino acids: CASSRGPGIQETQYF. Here the CDR3 DNA reads TGCGCCAGCAGCCGAGGGCCAGGGATTCAAGAGACCCAGTACTTC.

This clonotype has a handful of counts. The chain has TRBV6-1 and TRBJ2-7; TRBD1 agrees at 7 bases. Germline CDR1 and CDR2: MNHNS and SASEGT. The CDR3 spans 14 residues. Trimming removed 4 bases from V and 5 bases from J; junction bases left unmatched: 8. DNA for the CDR3: TGTGCCAGCAGTGGAGTTACAGGGGCCCACGAGCAGTACGTC. Translating it yields CASSGVTGAHEQYV.

There are a few counts of this clonotype. The chain links TRBV12-3 or TRBV12-4 to TRBJ1-6; possible D gene TRBD1, 5 bases. The CDR3 contains 14 residues. Trimming cost V 2 bases and J 7 bases, with 9 bases left between them. The CDR3 DNA follows: TGTGCCAGCAGTTTACCTGGGACCAATTCACCCCTCCACTTT. Translating it yields CASSLPGTNSPLHF.

Ten or more counts support this clonotype. The chain uses TRBV2 and TRBJ1-5, with D perhaps TRBD1 (5 bases). V lost 3 bases and J 1 base, leaving 10 bases between the germline ends. Germline V gene lookup returns CDR1 SNHLY and CDR2 FYNNEI. The CDR3 is 15 residues long. The CDR3 region is CASSDLWGSNQPQHF. CDR3 sequence (DNA): TGTGCCAGCAGTGATCTCTGGGGCAGCAATCAGCCCCAGCATTTT.

The chain links TRBV12-3 or TRBV12-4 to TRBJ2-1; 9 bases fit TRBD1. V shed 8 bases and J 2 bases; nucleotides not matched to a gene: 7. The CDR3 totals 15 residues. CDR3 residues: CASQRQGGPYNEQFF. As DNA, the CDR3 is TGTGCCAGCCAGCGACAGGGGGGCCCCTACAATGAGCAGTTCTTC.

J is TRBJ2-7 and V is TRBV3-1; D perhaps matches TRBD1 (5 bases). This CDR3 comprises 15 residues. Per germline, CDR1 LGHDT and CDR2 YNNKEL (reference sequence). V lost 0 bases to trimming and J lost 6 bases, with 15 bases between them. The DNA for the CDR3 is TGTGCCAGCAGCCAAGAATTTCTCAGGGCGGTCGAGCAGTACTTC. Amino acid sequence: CASSQEFLRAVEQYF.

The table lists this clonotype with many counts. This rearrangement joins TRBV6-6 to TRBJ1-4, with unresolved D. Germline CDR1 and CDR2: MNHNY and SVGAGI (reference sequence). Between the trimmed V and J ends, which lost 11 bases and 7 bases, there was a span of 20 bases. This CDR3 comprises 14 residues. The CDR3 is CAAHPTGFSEKLFF. Here the CDR3 DNA reads TGTGCCGCCCATCCAACGGGGTTTAGTGAAAAACTGTTTTTT.

About this clonotype: A much larger clone is a single base away; this may be a read error. The chain recombines TRBV3-1 with TRBJ1-1; no clear D. Germline assignment: CDR1 LGHDT and CDR2 YNNKEL (reference sequence). The V end lost 1 base, the J end lost 2 bases, and 8 bases lay between the germline ends. This CDR3 contains 14 residues. Here the CDR3 DNA reads TGTGCCAGCAGCCAAGGATTGGCAAACACTGAAGCTTTCTTT. This encodes CASSQGLANTEAFF. Drawing the rest from reference TRBV3-1 and TRBJ1-1, the complete variable domain is DTAVSQTPKYLVTQMGNDKSIKCEQNLGHDTMYWYKQDSKKFLKIMFSYNNKELIINETVPNRFSPKSPDKAHLNLHINSLELGDSAVYFCASSQGLANTEAFFGQGTRLTVV.